This is a list of T cell receptor beta chains from one sample in a study of blood T cell repertoires in COVID-19. Clones were sequenced by immunoSEQ multiplex PCR, and TCRdb holds only the in-frame ones, with some missing. The sample holds roughly 190,000 clones, around 76% seen once. What was sequenced was peripheral blood. These receptors were collected from a woman in her sixties with COVID-19, enrolled during active disease. The CDR3 runs from the conserved cysteine through the conserved F or W.

CDR3aa	v_gene	j_gene
CSLGPTGDYGYTF	TRBV29-1	TRBJ1-2
CASSLEQGSYNEQFF	TRBV7-3	TRBJ2-1
CASSRRAGVRLVNQPQHF	TRBV19	TRBJ1-5
CASSEDSTGGSPLHF	TRBV6-1	TRBJ1-6
CAWREVRYEQYF	TRBV30	TRBJ2-7
CASSAGTFQGTQYF	TRBV7-6	TRBJ2-5
CASSSGTGSEPQHF	TRBV5-1	TRBJ1-5
CASSRLGQGTSPLHF	TRBV16	TRBJ1-6
CATSRGGLGVSGYTF	TRBV19	TRBJ1-2
CAWSDGRGQPQHF	TRBV30	TRBJ1-5